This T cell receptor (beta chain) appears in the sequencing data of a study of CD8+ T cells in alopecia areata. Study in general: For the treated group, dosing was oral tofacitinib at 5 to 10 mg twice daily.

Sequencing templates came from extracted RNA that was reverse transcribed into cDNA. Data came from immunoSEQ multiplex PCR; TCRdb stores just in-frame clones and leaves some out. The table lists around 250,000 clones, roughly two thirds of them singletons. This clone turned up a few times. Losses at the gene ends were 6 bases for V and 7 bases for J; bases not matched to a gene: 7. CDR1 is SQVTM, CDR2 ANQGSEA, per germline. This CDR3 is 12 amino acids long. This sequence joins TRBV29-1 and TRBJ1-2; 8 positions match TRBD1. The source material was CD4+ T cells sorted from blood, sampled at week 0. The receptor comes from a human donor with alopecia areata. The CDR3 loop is CSVRQGRSGYTF. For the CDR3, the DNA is TGCAGCGTGAGACAGGGGCGGAGTGGCTACACCTTC.